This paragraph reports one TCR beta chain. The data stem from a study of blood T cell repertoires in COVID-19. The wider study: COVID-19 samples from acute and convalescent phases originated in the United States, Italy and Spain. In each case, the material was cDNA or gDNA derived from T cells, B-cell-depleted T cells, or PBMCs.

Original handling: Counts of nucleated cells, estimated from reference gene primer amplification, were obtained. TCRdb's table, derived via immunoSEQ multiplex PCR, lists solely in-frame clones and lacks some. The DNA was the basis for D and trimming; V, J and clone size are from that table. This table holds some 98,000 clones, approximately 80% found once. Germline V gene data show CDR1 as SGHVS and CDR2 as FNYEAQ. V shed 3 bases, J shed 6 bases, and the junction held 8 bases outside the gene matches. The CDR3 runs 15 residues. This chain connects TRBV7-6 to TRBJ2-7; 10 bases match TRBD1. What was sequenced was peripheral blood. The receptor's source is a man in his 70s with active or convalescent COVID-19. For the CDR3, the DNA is TGTGCCAGCAGCTTTCTAGACAGGGGGCGCAGCGAGCAGTACTTC. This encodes CASSFLDRGRSEQYF.